This record concerns one T cell receptor beta chain sequence. Its antigen remains unidentified. The record originates from a study of shared clonotypes between healthy human individuals. Study-wide results and limits: The study found about 5.1% of naive CD4 clonotypes shared across a few donors.

The V end was cut by 10 bases, the J end by 3 bases, with 7 bases between. The CDR3 contains 10 residues. The germline V gene encodes CDR1 SEHNR and CDR2 FQNEAQ (reference sequence). Using immunoSEQ multiplex PCR, the repertoire was profiled, and TCRdb retains in-frame clones only, with some absent. The sample has 2 million to 3 million clones; approximately 94% are singletons. Healthy HIV-negative adults without recent acute infections or vaccinations served as donors. Donors were Caucasian adults residing in Nashville, Tennessee, USA. The sequencing sample was made of naive CD4+ T cells from PBMCs. Regarding subset: CD45RA+ positively selected. The V and J genes are TRBV7-9 and TRBJ2-7; TRBD2 might be the D (6 bases). The receptor was isolated from a man aged 18 to 30 in good health. Some clones in this sample may be carry-over from other donors' samples. The CDR3 DNA follows: TGTGCCATCGGGGGCTACGAGCAGTACTTC. This sequence encodes CAIGGYEQYF.